Each of the 8 T cell receptor beta chains below was sequenced from the same sample in a study of cytomegalovirus exposure and HLA in healthy donors. A multiplex PCR was run with 60 Vbeta primers and 13 Jbeta primers. Assay: immunoSEQ multiplex PCR; the TCRdb copy retains only in-frame clones and omits some. Of about 150,000 clones listed, less than 80% are singletons. The sample comprised PBMCs. Receptors originate from a man younger than 40 in good health and CMV-seronegative.

The gene calls are TRBV6-5 and TRBJ1-2; 9 nucleotides align to TRBD1. The V and J ends lost 2 bases and 6 bases, in that order; junction bases with no gene match: 10. CDR3 length: 16 amino acids. The germline V gene encodes CDR1 MNHEY and CDR2 SVGAGI. For the CDR3, the DNA is TGTGCCAGCAGTTACACCGGGACAGGGTCTATGGATGGCTACACCTTC. The encoded protein is CASSYTGTGSMDGYTF.

The chain links TRBV7-8 to TRBJ2-2; TRBD1 agrees at 8 bases. CDR3 length: 16 amino acids. Germline loops: CDR1 SGHVS, CDR2 FQNEAQ. V was clipped by 5 bases and J by 5 bases; unmatched bases: 10. The CDR3 bases are TGTGCCAGCAGCAAAGCAGGGGGCGCGTTTACCGGGGAGCTGTTTTTT. Its translation: CASSKAGGAFTGELFF. The full variable domain, completed using reference TRBV7-8 and TRBJ2-2, is GAGVSQSPRYKVAKRGQDVALRCDPISGHVSLFWYQQALGQGPEFLTYFQNEAQLDKSGLPSDRFFAERPEGSVSTLKIQRTQQEDSAVYLCASSKAGGAFTGELFFGEGSRLTVL.

The chain recombines TRBV10-1 with TRBJ2-2, with 7 bases fitting TRBD2. V was clipped by 2 bases and J by 1 base; unmatched bases: 4. CDR3 size: 16 residues. From germline, CDR1 is WNHNN and CDR2 SYGVQD (reference sequence). The CDR3 DNA is TGCGCCAGCAGTGAGGGGCTAGCGGAGAACACCGGGGAGCTGTTTTTT. Its translation is CASSEGLAENTGELFF.

The rearrangement links TRBV12-5 to TRBJ1-4; no firm D call. Germline values: CDR1 LGHNT, CDR2 FRNRAP. Trimming stripped 1 base from V and 10 bases from J, with 19 bases between. The CDR3 runs 16 residues. For the CDR3, the DNA is TGTGCTAGTGGTTTGGCGATAAAGGTGGTACGAGGAAAACTGTTTTTT. Its protein is CASGLAIKVVRGKLFF.

This clone turned up a few times. The J gene is TRBJ1-4, the V gene TRBV15, with 8 nucleotides matching TRBD1. V lost 1 base, J lost 4 bases, and 2 bases stayed unmatched. This CDR3 contains 15 residues. CDR1 is LNHNV and CDR2 is YYDKDF in the germline V gene (reference sequence). This CDR3 is CATSRGDRSNEKLFF. DNA for the CDR3: TGTGCCACCAGCAGAGGGGACAGGAGTAATGAAAAACTGTTTTTT. The variable domain in full, completed from reference TRBV15 and TRBJ1-4, reads DAMVIQNPRYQVTQFGKPVTLSCSQTLNHNVMYWYQQKSSQAPKLLFHYYDKDFNNEADTPDNFQSRRPNTSFCFLDIRSPGLGDTAMYLCATSRGDRSNEKLFFGSGTQLSVL.

This chain connects TRBV7-9 to TRBJ1-1; 9 bases are a match to TRBD1. This CDR3 comprises 14 residues. With V trimmed by 4 bases and J by 6 bases, 6 bases remained unmatched. Germline CDR1 reads SEHNR; CDR2 reads FQNEAQ (reference sequence). The CDR3 is CASSSHRGQSEAFF. DNA for the CDR3: TGTGCCAGCAGCTCCCACAGGGGGCAATCTGAAGCTTTCTTT. Complete variable domain (other parts from reference TRBV7-9 and TRBJ1-1): DTGVSQNPRHKITKRGQNVTFRCDPISEHNRLYWYRQTLGQGPEFLTYFQNEAQLEKSRLLSDRFSAERPKGSFSTLEIQRTEQGDSAMYLCASSSHRGQSEAFFGQGTRLTVV.

The V and J genes are TRBV4-2 and TRBJ1-3; D ambiguous. The V gene lost 3 bases and the J gene lost 0 bases, with 18 bases spanning the gap. Germline CDR1 reads LGHNA; CDR2 reads YNFKEQ. CDR3 length: 18 residues. The CDR3 protein is CASSHDFSGSSSGNTIYF. The CDR3 DNA follows: TGTGCCAGCAGCCATGACTTTTCCGGGTCGTCCTCTGGAAACACCATATATTTT.

The chain uses TRBV27 and TRBJ2-7; TRBD2 might be the D (7 bases). The CDR3 length is 13 residues. Germline V CDR1 and CDR2: MNHEY, SMNVEV (reference sequence). The V and J ends lost 7 bases and 7 bases respectively, with 17 bases between them. The CDR3 coding sequence is TGTGCCAGCACCAAAAGGGGGGGCTTTGAGCAGTACTTC. As protein: CASTKRGGFEQYF.